Sequencing of this T cell receptor beta chain was carried out in a study of cytomegalovirus exposure and HLA in healthy donors. About the study: Earlier, fewer than 140 million unique TCR beta sequences were recovered from some 200 million T cells by an analysis.

Overall study results and limits: When analyzed later, a missense DCLRE1C variant was found to be linked to TCR beta V- and J-gene trimming. Per published accounts, TCR beta sequences correctly predicted the HLA-A and HLA-B alleles of most subjects. Most TCR sequences proved rare, with some public TCRs found in many donors.

Germline V lookup: CDR1 LNHDA, CDR2 SQIVND (reference sequence). Trimming at V came to 3 bases and at J to 6 bases, leaving 9 bases not matched to a gene. The CDR3 consists of 15 residues. PCR involved 60 Vbeta and 13 Jbeta primers. The table came from immunoSEQ multiplex PCR; TCRdb's copy has only in-frame clones and leaves some out. The table shows 150,000 or so clones, with about 80% occurring only once. To note about this clone: Its antigen remains unidentified.

This receptor was taken from a middle-aged man in good health and CMV-seronegative. The chain joins TRBV19 to TRBJ1-2, with 8 bases aligning to TRBD1. What was sequenced was PBMCs. The CDR3 DNA is TGTGCCAGTAGTATCTTACCGGACAGGGTAGATGGCTACACCTTC. Translated: CASSILPDRVDGYTF.